The TCR beta chain described here comes from a study of Graves' ophthalmopathy and Graves' hyperthyroidism. Study-wide points: In blood appeared most of the expanded thyroid clonotypes whose frequency exceeded 0.001.

By definition, stable hyperthyroidism involved no ophthalmopathy within 18 months of follow-up. This clonotype was recorded at least ten times. What it binds is not known. RNA transcripts were the template, and TCR beta CDR3 regions were amplified from them. In the first round, RT-PCR was carried out with HTBI primers, and a multiplex PCR formed the second round. One entry per CDR3 protein results from TCRdb running MiXCR on the multiplex PCR reads. The sample includes about 370,000 distinct CDR3 sequences, 15% to 20% of them seen just once. The CDR3 has 15 residues. Trimming left V 5 bases short and J 1 base short, with 12 bases between. Germline V gene sequence: CDR1 SGHRS, CDR2 YFSETQ.

This TCR came from an adult woman with stable Graves' hyperthyroidism. The chain uses TRBV5-1 and TRBJ2-2, with a tentative D call TRBD1 (6 bases). Sample: peripheral blood. CDR3 residues: CASRRWTENTGELFF. The CDR3 DNA follows: TGCGCCAGCAGAAGGTGGACAGAGAACACCGGGGAGCTGTTTTTT.